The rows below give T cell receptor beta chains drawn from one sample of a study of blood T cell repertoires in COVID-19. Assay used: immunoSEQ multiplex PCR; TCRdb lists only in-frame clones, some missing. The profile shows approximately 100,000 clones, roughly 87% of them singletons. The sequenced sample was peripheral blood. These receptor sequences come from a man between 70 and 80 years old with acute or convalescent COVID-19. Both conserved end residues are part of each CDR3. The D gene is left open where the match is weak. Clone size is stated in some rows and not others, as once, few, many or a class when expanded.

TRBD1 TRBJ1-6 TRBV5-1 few TGCGCCAGCAGCCTGGACAGGTCGGTGGGTTCACCCCTCCACTTT CASSLDRSVGSPLHF
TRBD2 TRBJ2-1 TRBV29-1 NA TGCAGCGTTGTACTAGCGCGTGCCACAAGTGAGCAGTTCTTC CSVVLARATSEQFF
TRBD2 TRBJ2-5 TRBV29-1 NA TGCAGCGTTGTCCAGCGGGGCGACCAAGAGACCCAGTACTTC CSVVQRGDQETQYF
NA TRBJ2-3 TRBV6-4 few TGTGCCAGCAGTGAGGAGGGTGCCACAGATACGCAGTATTTT CASSEEGATDTQYF
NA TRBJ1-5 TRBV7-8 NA TGTGCCAGCAGCCAGACAGTTAGCAATCAGCCCCAGCATTTT CASSQTVSNQPQHF
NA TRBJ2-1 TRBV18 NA TGTGCCAGCTCACCAGCCTTACCCTATTGGTTCTTC CASSPALPYWFF
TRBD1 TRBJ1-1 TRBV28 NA TGTGCCAGCAGACCCCTCGGACAGGCAGGAATGAACACTGAAGCTTTCTTT CASRPLGQAGMNTEAFF
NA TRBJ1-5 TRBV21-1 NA TGTGCCAGCAGCTTAAAGTTACCGGGGTATAGCAATCAGCCCCAGCATTTT CASSLKLPGYSNQPQHF
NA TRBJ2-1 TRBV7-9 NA TGTGCCAGCAGCCCGACTTATGAGCAGTTCTTC CASSPTYEQFF
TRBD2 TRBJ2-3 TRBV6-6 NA TGTGCCAGCAGGCTAGCGGGGTCCACAGATACGCAGTATTTT CASRLAGSTDTQYF
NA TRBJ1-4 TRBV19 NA TGTGCCAGTAGCCTACACAGCCGAAATGAAAAACTGTTTTTT CASSLHSRNEKLFF
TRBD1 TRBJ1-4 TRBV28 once TGTGCCAGCAGTTTGGGCCGGACAGGGCCTCTTTGGGAAACTAATGAAAAACTGTTTTTT CASSLGRTGPLWETNEKLFF
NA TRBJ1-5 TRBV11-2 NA TGTGCCAGCAGCTTAGATCGCGGGGAGCCCCAGCATTTT CASSLDRGEPQHF
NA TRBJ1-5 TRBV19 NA TGTGCCAGTAGTACAAGCCAGAGGGGAGGAGGTCAGCCCCAGCATTTT CASSTSQRGGGQPQHF
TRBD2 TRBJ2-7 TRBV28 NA TGTGCCAGCAGTTTGACCGGGACTAGCGCCTACGAGCAGTACTTC CASSLTGTSAYEQYF
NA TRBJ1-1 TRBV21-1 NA TGTGCCAGCAGCATCCGGGACAGGGGTCTGAACACTGAAGCTTTCTTT CASSIRDRGLNTEAFF
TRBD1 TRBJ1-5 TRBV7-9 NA TGTGCCAGCAGCCCCGGGACAGGTGGAGGTCAGCCCCAGCATTTT CASSPGTGGGQPQHF
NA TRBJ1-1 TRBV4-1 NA TGCGCCAGCAGCCATGTCCTCCTAGAGCAGACTGAAGCTTTCTTT CASSHVLLEQTEAFF
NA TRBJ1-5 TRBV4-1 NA TGCGCCAGCAGCCAAGAAGGGACATTGGGCCAGCCCCAGCATTTT CASSQEGTLGQPQHF
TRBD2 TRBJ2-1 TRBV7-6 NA TGTGCCAGCAGCTTAGGTAGCGGGGGGGCCTATGAGCAGTTCTTC CASSLGSGGAYEQFF
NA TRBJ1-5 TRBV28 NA TGTGCCAGCAGTCTCCCCTCGGGGAGCGGCAATCAGCCCCAGCATTTT CASSLPSGSGNQPQHF
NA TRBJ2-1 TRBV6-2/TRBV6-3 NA TGTGCCAGCAGTTCATACGGACAGAAACGCAATGAGCAGTTCTTC CASSSYGQKRNEQFF